This T cell receptor (beta chain) was observed in a study of blood T cell repertoires in COVID-19 (dated by TCRdb to 2018 to 2021). Looking at the study overall: Collaborator samples came from the United States, Italy and Spain and covered acute and convalescent phases of COVID-19. The prospective study material was composed of cDNA or gDNA derived from T cells, B-cell-depleted T cells, or PBMCs. Subjects who had been exposed to COVID-19, were actively infected with it, or had recovered from it provided the deeply sampled blood TCRbeta repertoires that made up the dataset. The repertoires were released in a freely available public database meant as a resource for research on the immune response to SARS-CoV-2. The samples were drawn from the first 160 participants of the ongoing ImmuneRACE study and from roughly 1,300 subjects provided by 6 global collaborators. A de-identified subject ID, COVID-19 status, age in years and sex were almost always included in the sample metadata. Where HLA class I and class II types were available, the types were taken from metadata supplied by the sample provider, not from assay-based typing. Broad study findings and their caveats: How much clinical and demographic metadata was included differed by source and by participant, and the metadata was provided uncurated.

TCRbeta CDR3 regions were amplified from genomic DNA using the immunoSEQ Assay, a bias-controlled multiplex PCR. The source study handled its data this way. The number of nucleated cells in each sample was estimated by amplification of reference gene primers within the assay. To quantify the absolute abundance of each unique TCRbeta CDR3 rearrangement, sequence reads were collapsed and filtered. For each sample, productive Simpson clonality was calculated as the square root of Simpson's diversity index over productive rearrangements. The immuneACCESS repertoire file appears here via TCRdb, limited to in-frame rearrangements. These files lack a portion of the clones; in checked studies, under half of the deficit traces to unresolved V genes, and the cause of the others is not known. Clone size and the V and J calls come from that table; the DNA yielded D and trimming. Present in this sample are 180,000 or so clones, roughly 88% of which were seen just once. In total, the top ten clones hold around 10% of the sample.

Whole blood was collected in K2EDTA tubes by collaborating institutions according to the institutions' own protocols. For TCRbeta analysis, collaborators shipped samples as frozen whole blood, isolated PBMCs, or DNA extracted from either of those sample types. This clone was seen only once. Its binding antigen is unknown. One base away there is no much larger clone; base qualities are not given. Including cysteine and phenylalanine, the CDR3 has 12 amino acids. The DNA shown is the 36-base CDR3, in frame from base 1. Deletion took 10 bases off V and 5 bases off J, with a span of 12 bases between the germline ends.

Recombination connected TRBV12-3 or TRBV12-4 to TRBJ2-1; D gene: possibly TRBD1, on 5 matching bases. Sequenced sample: peripheral blood. This sequence was found in a woman aged 80 or older with acute or convalescent COVID-19. The CDR3 amino acid sequence is: CATQGLNNEQFF. The base sequence is TGTGCCACCCAGGGCCTTAACAATGAGCAGTTCTTC.